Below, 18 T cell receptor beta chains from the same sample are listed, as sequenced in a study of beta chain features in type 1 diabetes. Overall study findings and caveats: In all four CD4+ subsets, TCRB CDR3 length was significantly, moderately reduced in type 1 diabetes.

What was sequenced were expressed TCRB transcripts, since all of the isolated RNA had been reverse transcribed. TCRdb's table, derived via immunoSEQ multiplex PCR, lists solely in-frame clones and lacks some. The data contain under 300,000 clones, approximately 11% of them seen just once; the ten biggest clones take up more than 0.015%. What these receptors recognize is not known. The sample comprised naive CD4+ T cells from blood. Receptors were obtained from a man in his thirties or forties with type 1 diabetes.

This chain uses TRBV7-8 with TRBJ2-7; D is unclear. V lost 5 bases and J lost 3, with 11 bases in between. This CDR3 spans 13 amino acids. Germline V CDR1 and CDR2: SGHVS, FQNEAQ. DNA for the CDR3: TGTGCCAGCAGCCTCGGTCGGAGCTACGAGCAGTACTTC. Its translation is CASSLGRSYEQYF. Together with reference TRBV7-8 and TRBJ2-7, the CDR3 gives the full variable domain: GAGVSQSPRYKVAKRGQDVALRCDPISGHVSLFWYQQALGQGPEFLTYFQNEAQLDKSGLPSDRFFAERPEGSVSTLKIQRTQQEDSAVYLCASSLGRSYEQYFGPGTRLTVT.

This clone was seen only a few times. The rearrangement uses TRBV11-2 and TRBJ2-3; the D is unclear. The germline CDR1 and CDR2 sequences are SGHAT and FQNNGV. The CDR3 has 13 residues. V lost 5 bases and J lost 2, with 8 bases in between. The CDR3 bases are TGTGCCAGCAGCCGGTTAATCACAGATACGCAGTATTTT. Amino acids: CASSRLITDTQYF.

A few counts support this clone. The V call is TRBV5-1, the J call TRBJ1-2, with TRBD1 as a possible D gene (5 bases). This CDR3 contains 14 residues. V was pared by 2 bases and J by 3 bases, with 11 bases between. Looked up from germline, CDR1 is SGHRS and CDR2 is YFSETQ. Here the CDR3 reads CASSFVGLYYGYTF. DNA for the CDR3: TGCGCCAGCAGCTTCGTGGGGCTCTACTATGGCTACACCTTC. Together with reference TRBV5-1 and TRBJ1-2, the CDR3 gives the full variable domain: KAGVTQTPRYLIKTRGQQVTLSCSPISGHRSVSWYQQTPGQGLQFLFEYFSETQRNKGNFPGRFSGRQFSNSRSEMNVSTLELGDSALYLCASSFVGLYYGYTFGSGTRLTVV.

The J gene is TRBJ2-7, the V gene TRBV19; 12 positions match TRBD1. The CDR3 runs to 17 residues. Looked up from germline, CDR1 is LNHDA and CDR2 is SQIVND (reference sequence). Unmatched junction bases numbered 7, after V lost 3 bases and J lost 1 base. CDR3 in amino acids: CASSMGQGAPESYEQYF. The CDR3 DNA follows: TGTGCCAGTAGTATGGGACAGGGGGCGCCTGAGTCCTACGAGCAGTACTTC.

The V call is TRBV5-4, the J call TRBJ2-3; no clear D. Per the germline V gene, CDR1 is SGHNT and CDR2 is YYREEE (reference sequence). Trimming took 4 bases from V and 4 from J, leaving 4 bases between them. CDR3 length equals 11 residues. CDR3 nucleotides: TGTGCCAGCAGCCAGTCAGATACGCAGTATTTT. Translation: CASSQSDTQYF.

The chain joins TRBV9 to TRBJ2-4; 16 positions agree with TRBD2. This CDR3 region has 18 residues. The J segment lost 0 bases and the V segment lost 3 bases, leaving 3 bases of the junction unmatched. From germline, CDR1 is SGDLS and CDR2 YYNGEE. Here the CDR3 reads CASSAGLAGGLAKNIQYF. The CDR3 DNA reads TGTGCCAGCAGCGCGGGACTAGCGGGGGGGCTAGCCAAAAACATTCAGTACTTC. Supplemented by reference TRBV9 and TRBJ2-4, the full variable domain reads DSGVTQTPKHLITATGQRVTLRCSPRSGDLSVYWYQQSLDQGLQFLIQYYNGEERAKGNILERFSAQQFPDLHSELNLSSLELGDSALYFCASSAGLAGGLAKNIQYFGAGTRLSVL.

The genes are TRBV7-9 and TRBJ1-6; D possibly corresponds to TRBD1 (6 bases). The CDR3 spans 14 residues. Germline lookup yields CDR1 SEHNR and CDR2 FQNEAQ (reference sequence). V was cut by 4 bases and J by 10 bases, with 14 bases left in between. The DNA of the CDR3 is TGTGCCAGCAGCTCCGACAGGAGGCGATCACCCCTCCACTTT. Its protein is CASSSDRRRSPLHF.

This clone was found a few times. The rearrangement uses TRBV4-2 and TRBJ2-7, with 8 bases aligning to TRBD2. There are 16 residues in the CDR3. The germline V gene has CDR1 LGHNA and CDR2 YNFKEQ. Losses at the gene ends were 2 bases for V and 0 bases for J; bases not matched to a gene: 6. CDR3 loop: CASSQMGLGGSYEQYF. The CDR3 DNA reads TGTGCCAGCAGCCAAATGGGACTAGGGGGCTCCTACGAGCAGTACTTC.

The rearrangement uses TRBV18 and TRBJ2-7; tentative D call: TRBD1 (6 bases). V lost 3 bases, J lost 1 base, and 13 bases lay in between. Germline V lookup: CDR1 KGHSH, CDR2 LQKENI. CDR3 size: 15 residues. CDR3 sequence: CASSPARTASYEQYF. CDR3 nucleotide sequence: TGTGCCAGCTCACCGGCGAGGACAGCTTCCTACGAGCAGTACTTC.

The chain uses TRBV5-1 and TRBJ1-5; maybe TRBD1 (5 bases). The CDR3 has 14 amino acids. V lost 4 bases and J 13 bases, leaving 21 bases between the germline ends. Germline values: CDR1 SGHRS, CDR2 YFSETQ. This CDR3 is CASSTGQIPLVQHF. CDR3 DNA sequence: TGCGCCAGCAGCACCGGACAAATCCCCCTTGTGCAGCATTTT.

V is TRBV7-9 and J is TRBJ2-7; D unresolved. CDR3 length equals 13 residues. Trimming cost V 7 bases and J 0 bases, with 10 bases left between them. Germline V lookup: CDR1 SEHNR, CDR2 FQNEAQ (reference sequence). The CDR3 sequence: CASTPGGSYEQYF. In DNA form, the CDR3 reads TGTGCCAGCACCCCGGGTGGCTCCTACGAGCAGTACTTC.

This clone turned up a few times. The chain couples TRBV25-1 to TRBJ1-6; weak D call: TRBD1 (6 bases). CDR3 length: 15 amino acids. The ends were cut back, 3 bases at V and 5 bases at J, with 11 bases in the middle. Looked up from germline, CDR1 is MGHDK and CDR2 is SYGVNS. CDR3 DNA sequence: TGTGCCAGCAGTGATTACCAGGGGAATAATTCACCCCTCCACTTT. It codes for CASSDYQGNNSPLHF.

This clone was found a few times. CDR3 nucleotides: TGTGCCTGGGGCGCAGGGGTAGTAGAGACCCAGTACTTC. Encoded protein: CAWGAGVVETQYF. The chain couples TRBV30 to TRBJ2-5; a weak D match, TRBD1 (6 bases). Trimming pared 5 bases from V and 4 bases from J, leaving 14 bases between. This CDR3 has 13 amino acids. Germline V lookup: CDR1 GTSNPN, CDR2 SVGIG (reference sequence). Combining the CDR3 with reference TRBV30 and TRBJ2-5 gives the whole variable domain SQTIHQWPATLVQPVGSPLSLECTVEGTSNPNLYWYRQAAGRGLQLLFYSVGIGQISSEVPQNLSASRPQDRQFILSSKKLLLSDSGFYLCAWGAGVVETQYFGPGTRLLVL.

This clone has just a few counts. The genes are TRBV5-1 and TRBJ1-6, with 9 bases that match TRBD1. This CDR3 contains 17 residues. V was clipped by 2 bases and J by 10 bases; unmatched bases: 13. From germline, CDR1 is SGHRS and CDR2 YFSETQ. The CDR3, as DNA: TGCGCCAGCAGCTTTGGTACAGGGGGCAGCTTTGGCTCACCCCTCCACTTT. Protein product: CASSFGTGGSFGSPLHF.

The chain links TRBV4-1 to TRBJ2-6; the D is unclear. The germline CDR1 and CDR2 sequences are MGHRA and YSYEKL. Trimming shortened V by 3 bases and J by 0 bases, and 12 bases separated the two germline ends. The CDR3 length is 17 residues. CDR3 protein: CASSQGRSLSGANVLTF. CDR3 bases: TGCGCCAGCAGCCAGGGCAGGTCCCTCTCTGGGGCCAACGTCCTGACTTTC.

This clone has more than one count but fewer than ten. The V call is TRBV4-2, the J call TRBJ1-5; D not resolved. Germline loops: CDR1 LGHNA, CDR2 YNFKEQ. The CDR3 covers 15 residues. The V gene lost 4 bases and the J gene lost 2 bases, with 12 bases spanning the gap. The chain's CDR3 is CASSRRATGNQPQHF. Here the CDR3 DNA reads TGTGCCAGCAGCCGAAGAGCCACAGGCAATCAGCCCCAGCATTTT.

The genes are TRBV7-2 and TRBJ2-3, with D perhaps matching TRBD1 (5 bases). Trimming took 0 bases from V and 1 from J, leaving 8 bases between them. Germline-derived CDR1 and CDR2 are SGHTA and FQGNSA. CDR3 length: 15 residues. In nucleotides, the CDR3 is TGTGCCAGCAGCTTAGCGGGGCCCCGCACAGATACGCAGTATTTT. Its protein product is CASSLAGPRTDTQYF.

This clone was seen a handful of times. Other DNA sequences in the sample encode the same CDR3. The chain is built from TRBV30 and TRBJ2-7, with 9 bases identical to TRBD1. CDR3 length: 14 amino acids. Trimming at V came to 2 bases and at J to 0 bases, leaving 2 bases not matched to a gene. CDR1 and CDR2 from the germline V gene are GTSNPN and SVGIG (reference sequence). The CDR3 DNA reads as TGTGCCTGGAGTACAGGGGGCTCCTCCTACGAGCAGTACTTC. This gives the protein CAWSTGGSSYEQYF.